This T cell receptor (beta chain) appears in the sequencing data of a study of cytomegalovirus exposure and HLA in healthy donors. General study findings and limits: Sequencing depth across donors, presence/absence analyses assumed, was roughly uniform.

The germline V and J ends were trimmed by 0 bases and 11 bases, with 15 bases remaining between them. CDR1 and CDR2 (germline): LGHNA, YSLEER. The CDR3 extends over 14 amino acids. Amplification used 60 Vbeta primers and 13 Jbeta primers. Sequenced by immunoSEQ multiplex PCR; TCRdb stores in-frame clones only, minus some. The data contain about 140,000 clones, 78% of them singletons. In the case of this clone: Its matching antigen is unknown.

This receptor was identified in a male donor in good health and CMV-seronegative. J is TRBJ2-3 and V is TRBV4-3; TRBD2 might be the D (6 bases). The sample was PBMCs. CDR3 protein: CASSQDAGPSLQYF. The CDR3 DNA follows: TGCGCCAGCAGCCAAGATGCGGGACCCAGTTTGCAGTATTTT.